The 5 T cell receptor beta chains below come from one sample, sequenced in a study of T cells after yellow fever vaccination. TCRdb re-derived calls from the 5' RACE reads in MiXCR, one entry per CDR3 protein. Counted here are some 300,000 distinct CDR3 sequences, around 8.1% occurring once; the ten biggest clones make up 17%. This specimen was PBMCs, taken about 41 days after the first yellow fever vaccination. The receptor source for this set is a man between 18 and 29 years old who received the YFV17D yellow fever vaccine.

This clonotype was counted a few times. The chain couples TRBV2 to TRBJ1-2; 7 bases are shared with TRBD1. This CDR3 region has 14 residues. Germline V lookup: CDR1 SNHLY, CDR2 FYNNEI. The V gene end was trimmed by 8 bases and the J gene end by 2 bases; junction bases not matched to a gene: 8. CDR3 nucleotides: TGTGCCAGCGTAAGGGGGCAGACAAACTATGGCTACACCTTC. Amino acid sequence: CASVRGQTNYGYTF.

This clonotype has more than one count but fewer than ten. A much larger clone sits a single nucleotide away, making a read error possible. The J gene is TRBJ2-3, the V gene TRBV5-1; D is ambiguous. Germline lookup yields CDR1 SGHRS and CDR2 YFSETQ. This CDR3 is built from 12 residues. The germline V and J ends were trimmed by 2 bases and 5 bases, with 6 bases remaining between them. The CDR3 coding sequence is TGCGCCAGCAGCTTTGGGCAAGATACGCAGTATTTT. Encoded protein: CASSFGQDTQYF.

This clonotype was counted between two and nine times. CDR3 nucleotides: TGTGCCAGCAGTTACCGACTAGCGGGGGGTACTAGCACAGATACGCAGTATTTT. Residues: CASSYRLAGGTSTDTQYF. V and J are TRBV6-2 or TRBV6-3 and TRBJ2-3, with TRBD2 matching over 13 bases. The V gene's germline CDR1 is MNHEY and CDR2 SVGEGT. CDR3 length: 18 residues. With 2 bases clipped from V and 0 bases from J, the junction kept 5 bases outside the gene matches.

This clonotype has only a few counts. This chain uses TRBV29-1 with TRBJ1-3; D is undetermined. The V end was cut by 4 bases, the J end by 4 bases, with 5 bases between. CDR1 SQVTM and CDR2 ANQGSEA come from the germline V gene. The CDR3 runs 11 residues. The CDR3 here is CSVAGGNTIYF. CDR3 nucleotide sequence: TGCAGCGTTGCGGGAGGAAACACCATATATTTT.

This clonotype was recorded at least ten times. The chain carries TRBV7-9 and TRBJ2-2, with 7 positions matching TRBD1. The length of the CDR3 is 14 residues. From germline, CDR1 is SEHNR and CDR2 FQNEAQ (reference sequence). With V trimmed by 6 bases and J by 3 bases, 4 bases remained unmatched. CDR3 bases: TGTGCCAGCAGTTACGACAGGGACACCGGGGAGCTGTTTTTT. Its protein is CASSYDRDTGELFF.